This T cell receptor (beta chain) was captured by sequencing in a study of blood T cell repertoires in COVID-19. Study-wide context: From the United States, Italy and Spain came samples of acute and convalescent COVID-19. Sources were T cells, B-cell-depleted T cells, or PBMCs; the material itself was cDNA or gDNA.

Study processing details: Reference gene primer amplification yielded estimated nucleated cell counts. Profiled with immunoSEQ multiplex PCR; TCRdb holds only in-frame clones, not every one. V, J and clone size reflect that table, while D and trimming were determined from the DNA. The table lists around 270,000 clones, 86% of them singletons. Germline CDR1 reads LNHDA; CDR2 reads SQIVND (reference sequence). V gave up 1 base and J gave up 6 bases, with 6 bases separating them. CDR3 length: 13 amino acids. This TCR came from a man aged 35-49 years who had recovered from COVID-19. Sequencing was carried out using peripheral blood. The chain uses TRBV19 and TRBJ2-2; D perhaps matches TRBD1 (5 bases). The CDR3 region has the DNA TGTGCCAGTAGTATAGGGGGCGCCGGGGAGCTGTTTTTT. It is translated as CASSIGGAGELFF.